The 10 T cell receptor beta chains listed next were all sequenced from one sample in a study of radiotherapy plus CTLA-4 blockade in lung cancer. Clones were sequenced by immunoSEQ multiplex PCR, and TCRdb holds only the in-frame ones, with some missing. The sample has just over 60,000 clones; roughly 80% are singletons. This sample comprised peripheral blood, obtained from a patient treated with radiotherapy plus ipilimumab. All receptors come from a human donor with non-small cell lung cancer who had a complete response to radiotherapy plus ipilimumab.

This clone was seen a few times. The chain is built from TRBV27 and TRBJ1-5, with a possible D match to TRBD1 (6 bases). The CDR3 consists of 16 residues. Trimming took 6 bases from V and 0 from J, leaving 15 bases between them. Germline loops: CDR1 MNHEY, CDR2 SMNVEV (reference sequence). The CDR3 sequence: CASSITGHPSNQPQHF. For the CDR3, the DNA is TGTGCCAGCAGCATAACGGGACATCCTAGCAATCAGCCCCAGCATTTT.

This clone turned up a few times. This rearrangement joins TRBV28 to TRBJ1-5; TRBD1 is a possible D gene (5 bases). Germline V gene data show CDR1 as MDHEN and CDR2 as SYDVKM. The length of the CDR3 is 13 residues. V was clipped by 8 bases and J by 2 bases, with 10 bases between them. CDR3 sequence reads: CASGIQGNQPQHF. CDR3 sequence (DNA): TGTGCCAGCGGGATACAGGGCAATCAGCCCCAGCATTTT.

The chain has TRBV5-4 and TRBJ1-6, with unresolved D. V lost 0 bases and J 5 bases, leaving 9 bases between the germline ends. Per germline, CDR1 SGHNT and CDR2 YYREEE (reference sequence). CDR3 length: 15 amino acids. CDR3 nucleotide sequence: TGTGCCAGCAGCTTGGGGGCGACTGATAATTCACCCCTCCACTTT. This gives the protein CASSLGATDNSPLHF. The full variable domain, its missing parts supplied by reference TRBV5-4 and TRBJ1-6, is ETGVTQSPTHLIKTRGQQVTLRCSSQSGHNTVSWYQQALGQGPQFIFQYYREEENGRGNFPPRFSGLQFPNYSSELNVNALELDDSALYLCASSLGATDNSPLHFGNGTRLTVT.

The chain employs TRBV2 and TRBJ1-1; TRBD1 aligns across 7 bases. CDR1 and CDR2 (germline): SNHLY, FYNNEI. This CDR3 region has 14 residues. Losses at the gene ends were 6 bases for V and 1 base for J; bases not matched to a gene: 5. The CDR3 region has the DNA TGTGCCAGCAGCGACAGGGTGCGGAACACTGAAGCTTTCTTT. It translates to CASSDRVRNTEAFF.

J is TRBJ1-5 and V is TRBV5-6; no clear D gene. The CDR3 length is 15 residues. V dropped 0 bases and J dropped 0 bases, with 7 bases sitting between them. Per germline, CDR1 SGHDT and CDR2 YYEEEE. Here the CDR3 reads CASSLDGYSNQPQHF. CDR3 DNA: TGTGCCAGCAGCTTGGACGGATATAGCAATCAGCCCCAGCATTTT.

The chain recombines TRBV7-8 with TRBJ1-6, with D possibly TRBD1 on 5 matching bases. The V end was cut by 1 base, the J end by 7 bases, with 14 bases between. Per the germline V gene, CDR1 is SGHVS and CDR2 is FQNEAQ. The CDR3 runs to 16 residues. The CDR3 region is CASSLVIRGGNSPLHF. In DNA form, the CDR3 reads TGTGCCAGCAGCTTAGTAATCCGGGGCGGGAATTCACCCCTCCACTTT.

This clone came up a few times. This sequence joins TRBV6-5 and TRBJ1-4, with a possible D match to TRBD1 (6 bases). CDR1 is MNHEY and CDR2 is SVGAGI in the germline V gene. The V end lost 2 bases, the J end lost 3 bases, and 10 bases lay between the germline ends. CDR3 size: 15 residues. The CDR3 is CASSYLGHPNEKLFF. In DNA, the CDR3 is TGTGCCAGCAGTTACCTGGGACACCCTAATGAAAAACTGTTTTTT.

This clone has just a few counts. V is TRBV2 and J is TRBJ2-1; D is possibly TRBD1 or TRBD2 (6 bases each). Between the trimmed V and J ends, which lost 5 bases and 4 bases, there was a span of 15 bases. CDR3 size: 15 residues. Looked up from germline, CDR1 is SNHLY and CDR2 is FYNNEI. This CDR3 reads CASSTLRGVYNEQFF. CDR3 coding DNA: TGTGCCAGCAGTACCTTGAGGGGGGTTTACAATGAGCAGTTCTTC.

This clone was seen only once. One junction end disagrees with the germline gene, perhaps due to a read error. Within the sample, other DNA sequences also encode this same CDR3. This chain uses TRBV18 with TRBJ1-1, with D possibly TRBD1 on 6 matching bases. Germline CDR1 and CDR2: KGHSH and LQKENI. CDR3 length: 16 residues. The CDR3 DNA sequence: TGTGCCAGCTCACCTGCACTCAGGGGCATGAACACTGAAGCCTTCTTT. This translates into CASSPALRGMNTEAFF.

This clone appeared once. CDR3 amino acids: CASSPLKGARVTEAFF. CDR3 nucleotide sequence: TGTGCCAGCAGCCCTCTTAAGGGGGCGCGGGTCACTGAAGCTTTCTTT. The chain carries TRBV11-2 and TRBJ1-1, with 7 bases aligning to TRBD1. V trimming: 5 bases; J trimming: 4 bases; junction bases outside the gene matches: 13. CDR3 length: 16 residues. Per germline, CDR1 SGHAT and CDR2 FQNNGV.